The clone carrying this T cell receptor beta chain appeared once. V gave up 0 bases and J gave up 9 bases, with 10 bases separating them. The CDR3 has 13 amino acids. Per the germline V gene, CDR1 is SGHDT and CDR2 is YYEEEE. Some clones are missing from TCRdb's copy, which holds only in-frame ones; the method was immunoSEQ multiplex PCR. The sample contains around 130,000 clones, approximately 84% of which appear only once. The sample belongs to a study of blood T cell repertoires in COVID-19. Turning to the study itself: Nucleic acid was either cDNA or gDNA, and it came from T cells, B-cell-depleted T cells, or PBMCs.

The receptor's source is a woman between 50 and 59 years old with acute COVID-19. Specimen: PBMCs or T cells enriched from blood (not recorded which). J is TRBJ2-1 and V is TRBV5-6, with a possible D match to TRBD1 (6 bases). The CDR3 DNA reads TGTGCCAGCAGCTTGGGACAGGTTGGTGAGCAGTTCTTC. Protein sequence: CASSLGQVGEQFF.